What follows are 25 T cell receptor beta chains derived from one specimen sequenced in a study of CD8 T cells in ankylosing spondylitis. MiXCR, run by TCRdb on the 5' RACE reads, gives a single entry per CDR3 protein. This repertoire shows around 340,000 distinct CDR3 sequences, roughly 14% found once; its top ten account for roughly 1.1%. Sequencing input: blood, either unsorted or a sorted T cell fraction (not recorded which). Receptors were obtained from a male donor with ankylosing spondylitis or in good health (not recorded which).

Turning to this clonotype: This may be a read error, as it is one base from a much larger clone. The J gene is TRBJ2-5, the V gene TRBV12-3 or TRBV12-4; D perhaps matches TRBD2 (6 bases). Trimming pared 5 bases from V and 5 bases from J, leaving 15 bases between. CDR3 size: 14 residues. CDR3 amino acids: CASSAWDSSETQYF. In DNA form, the CDR3 reads TGTGCCAGCAGTGCATGGGACTCGAGTGAGACCCAGTACTTC.

The rearrangement joins TRBV7-2 to TRBJ2-2, with 7 bases aligning to TRBD1. The CDR3 covers 17 residues. The V gene's germline CDR1 is SGHTA and CDR2 FQGNSA. The ends lost 0 bases at V and 4 bases at J; junction bases unmatched: 8. The CDR3: CASSLAFLGTVTGELFF. The CDR3 DNA follows: TGTGCCAGCAGCTTAGCGTTCCTGGGGACAGTCACCGGGGAGCTGTTTTTT.

The genes are TRBV20-1 and TRBJ2-5; D tentatively reads TRBD1 or TRBD2 (5 bases each). V shed 3 bases and J shed 2 bases, with 10 bases lying between them. The CDR3 covers 13 residues. Per germline, CDR1 DFQATT and CDR2 SNEGSKA (reference sequence). CDR3 DNA: TGCAGTGCTAGCGGGGACCTGCAAGAGACCCAGTACTTC. This encodes CSASGDLQETQYF.

A word on this clonotype: It may be a read error: a sequence one base away is much more abundant. The chain uses TRBV7-9 and TRBJ2-1, with D unclear. This CDR3 has 12 amino acids. CDR1 is SEHNR, CDR2 FQNEAQ, per germline (reference sequence). In DNA, the CDR3 is TGTGCCAGCAGCTTATCGGTGAATGAGCAGTCCTTC. Its protein is CASSLSVNEQSF.

The CDR3 DNA is TGTGCCAGCAGCTACACGGTAGAGGTGGGCTCCTACGAGCAGTACTTC. Translating it yields CASSYTVEVGSYEQYF. V is TRBV11-2 and J is TRBJ2-7, with no clear D. The germline V gene has CDR1 SGHAT and CDR2 FQNNGV. The CDR3 is 16 amino acids. Trimming took 4 bases from V and 0 from J, leaving 16 bases between them.

This clonotype was seen many times. The V call is TRBV5-1, the J call TRBJ2-1; 10 nucleotides agree with TRBD2. The germline V gene has CDR1 SGHRS and CDR2 YFSETQ. J lost 7 bases, V lost 0 bases, and 1 base had no gene match. CDR3 length equals 14 residues. The DNA for the CDR3 is TGCGCCAGCAGCTTGGAGACTAGCGGGAATGAGCAGTTCTTC. It translates to CASSLETSGNEQFF.

The rearrangement uses TRBV5-1 and TRBJ2-2, with 7 bases that match TRBD2. The CDR3 has 17 amino acids. Losses at the gene ends were 0 bases for V and 5 bases for J; bases not matched to a gene: 10. Germline CDR1 is SGHRS and CDR2 is YFSETQ. The DNA of the CDR3 is TGCGCCAGCAGCTTGGACCGGATGGGGGGGTCGACCGGGGAGCTGTTTTTT. It translates to CASSLDRMGGSTGELFF. Based on the CDR3 plus reference TRBV5-1 and TRBJ2-2, the full variable domain is KAGVTQTPRYLIKTRGQQVTLSCSPISGHRSVSWYQQTPGQGLQFLFEYFSETQRNKGNFPGRFSGRQFSNSRSEMNVSTLELGDSALYLCASSLDRMGGSTGELFFGEGSRLTVL.

The CDR3 loop is CASSTRDKSDQFF. The CDR3 region has the DNA TGTGCCAGCAGCACCCGGGACAAATCCGACCAGTTCTTC. The chain links TRBV6-1 to TRBJ2-1, with a weak D call TRBD1 (6 bases). Trimming pared 6 bases from V and 13 bases from J, leaving 19 bases between. This CDR3 spans 13 amino acids. Germline V gene lookup returns CDR1 MNHNS and CDR2 SASEGT.

The chain uses TRBV19 and TRBJ2-1, with D perhaps TRBD1 or TRBD2 (5 bases each). The CDR3 has 15 residues. CDR1 LNHDA and CDR2 SQIVND come from the germline V gene (reference sequence). V was trimmed by 1 base and J by 9 bases, leaving 16 bases between them. Here the CDR3 reads CASSIGSAQRGEQFF. The CDR3 nucleotides are TGTGCCAGTAGTATAGGAAGCGCCCAGAGGGGTGAGCAGTTCTTC.

The rearrangement links TRBV7-7 to TRBJ2-1; possible D gene TRBD1, 6 bases. V lost 5 bases to trimming and J lost 0 bases, with 11 bases between them. In germline, CDR1 is SSHAT, CDR2 FNYEAQ (reference sequence). There are 15 residues in the CDR3. For the CDR3, the DNA is TGTGCCAGCAGCCCAGGGGTCCCCTCCTACAATGAGCAGTTCTTC. Protein: CASSPGVPSYNEQFF.

V is TRBV5-4 and J is TRBJ2-2; D remains unclear. This CDR3 contains 14 residues. Germline V gene sequence: CDR1 SGHNT, CDR2 YYREEE (reference sequence). Between the trimmed V and J ends, which lost 2 bases and 5 bases, there was a span of 10 bases. The CDR3 sequence is CASSFSGATGELFF. The DNA for the CDR3 is TGTGCCAGCAGCTTTTCGGGCGCGACCGGGGAGCTGTTTTTT. The complete variable domain, with remaining parts taken from reference TRBV5-4 and TRBJ2-2, reads ETGVTQSPTHLIKTRGQQVTLRCSSQSGHNTVSWYQQALGQGPQFIFQYYREEENGRGNFPPRFSGLQFPNYSSELNVNALELDDSALYLCASSFSGATGELFFGEGSRLTVL.

The rearrangement joins TRBV15 to TRBJ2-1, with D perhaps assigned TRBD1 or TRBD2 (5 bases each). The CDR3 runs 16 residues. Trimming removed 2 bases at V and 10 bases at J, with 21 bases between. Germline V lookup: CDR1 LNHNV, CDR2 YYDKDF (reference sequence). CDR3 loop: CATSRLSGDPYREQFF. CDR3 bases: TGTGCCACCAGCAGACTCTCTGGGGACCCATACCGGGAGCAGTTCTTC.

This clonotype was counted between two and nine times. This chain joins TRBV18 and TRBJ2-1, with 11 bases fitting TRBD1. This CDR3 comprises 17 residues. V shed 3 bases and J 2 bases; nucleotides not matched to a gene: 6. CDR1 is KGHSH and CDR2 is LQKENI in the germline V gene. The chain's CDR3 is CASSPGTGGRTYNEQFF. CDR3 nucleotide sequence: TGTGCCAGCTCACCGGGGACAGGGGGTAGGACCTACAATGAGCAGTTCTTC.

This clonotype was observed a handful of times. This chain links TRBV6-5 with TRBJ1-2; 10 positions match TRBD1. The CDR3 spans 15 residues. The germline gives CDR1 MNHEY, CDR2 SVGAGI. The J segment lost 4 bases and the V segment lost 7 bases, leaving 9 bases of the junction unmatched. The CDR3: CASIPGTGEAYGYTF. The DNA of the CDR3 is TGTGCCAGCATCCCCGGGACAGGGGAGGCCTATGGCTACACCTTC.

This clonotype was recorded a few times. This CDR3 reads CSAASAHSSYEQYF. In DNA, the CDR3 is TGCAGTGCCGCCAGCGCCCATAGCTCCTACGAGCAGTACTTC. J is TRBJ2-7 and V is TRBV20-1, with no clear D. The CDR3 spans 14 residues. Germline CDR1 DFQATT, CDR2 SNEGSKA (reference sequence). V was cut by 6 bases and J by 0 bases, with 15 bases left in between.

This clonotype has a handful of counts. The chain couples TRBV20-1 to TRBJ2-7; the D gene could be TRBD1 or TRBD2 (5 bases each). The CDR3 sequence is 15 residues long. The germline V gene has CDR1 DFQATT and CDR2 SNEGSKA (reference sequence). V gave up 6 bases and J gave up 3 bases, with 21 bases separating them. CDR3 region: CSAYLPRAGGYEQYF. The CDR3 DNA reads TGCAGTGCCTACCTGCCACGGGCTGGGGGCTACGAGCAGTACTTC.

V gene TRBV14 combines with J gene TRBJ2-3; D tentatively reads TRBD1 or TRBD2 (6 bases each). V dropped 4 bases and J dropped 5 bases, with 16 bases sitting between them. Germline loops: CDR1 SGHDN, CDR2 FVKESK. The length of the CDR3 is 15 residues. CDR3 nucleotide sequence: TGTGCCAGCAGCCCCTTCCGGGGGCAGGGAGATACGCAGTATTTT. Protein product: CASSPFRGQGDTQYF.

In this sample, this clonotype turned up a few times. The chain is built from TRBV3-1 and TRBJ2-2; no definite D call. Germline CDR1 is LGHDT and CDR2 is YNNKEL (reference sequence). The V and J ends lost 4 bases and 6 bases respectively, with 6 bases between them. This CDR3 region has 12 residues. This chain's CDR3 is CASSRTPGELFF. The CDR3 coding sequence is TGTGCCAGCAGCCGGACCCCCGGGGAGCTGTTTTTT. Together with reference TRBV3-1 and TRBJ2-2, the CDR3 gives the full variable domain: DTAVSQTPKYLVTQMGNDKSIKCEQNLGHDTMYWYKQDSKKFLKIMFSYNNKELIINETVPNRFSPKSPDKAHLNLHINSLELGDSAVYFCASSRTPGELFFGEGSRLTVL.

V is TRBV6-5 and J is TRBJ2-5; D ambiguous. CDR1 and CDR2 (germline): MNHEY, SVGAGI. Deletions cut 2 bases from V and 5 bases from J, with 9 bases between. This CDR3 region has 13 residues. The CDR3 DNA follows: TGTGCCAGCAGTTACGCAACCCAGGAGACCCAGTACTTC. Amino acid sequence: CASSYATQETQYF.

CDR3 amino acids: CSGGSPGEETQYF. The CDR3 nucleotides are TGCAGCGGGGGATCCCCGGGGGAGGAGACCCAGTACTTC. This chain uses TRBV20-1 with TRBJ2-5; weak D call: TRBD2 (6 bases). Germline CDR1 and CDR2: DFQATT and SNEGSKA (reference sequence). The length of the CDR3 is 13 residues.

This sequence joins TRBV5-1 and TRBJ2-3; D gene unclear. The CDR3 spans 12 residues. CDR1 and CDR2 from the germline V gene are SGHRS and YFSETQ. The V gene lost 3 bases and the J gene lost 6 bases, with 8 bases spanning the gap. CDR3 loop: CASSSQSDTQYF. CDR3 coding DNA: TGCGCCAGCAGCTCCCAATCGGATACGCAGTATTTT.

The J gene is TRBJ1-5, the V gene TRBV12-3 or TRBV12-4; TRBD1 aligns across 9 bases. The V and J ends lost 5 bases and 4 bases, in that order; junction bases with no gene match: 6. The CDR3 extends over 15 amino acids. CDR3 in amino acids: CASSLDRGENQPQHF. Written as DNA, the CDR3 is TGTGCCAGCAGTCTGGACAGGGGAGAGAATCAGCCCCAGCATTTT.

In this sample, this clonotype turned up a few times. V usage is TRBV7-2 and J usage is TRBJ2-1; D is unclear. This CDR3 has 13 residues. The V and J ends lost 3 bases and 7 bases respectively, with 10 bases between them. The germline V gene has CDR1 SGHTA and CDR2 FQGNSA. The CDR3 sequence is CASSFGLVNEQFF. DNA for the CDR3: TGTGCCAGCAGCTTCGGCCTAGTTAATGAGCAGTTCTTC.

This chain joins TRBV28 and TRBJ2-7, with TRBD1 identical over 12 bases. CDR1 and CDR2 from the germline V gene are MDHEN and SYDVKM. This CDR3 spans 14 amino acids. V lost 3 bases and J lost 6; bases outside the gene matches: 3. Here the CDR3 DNA reads TGTGCCAGCAGTTTGGGGACAGGGGGCTTCGAGCAGTACTTC. Translating it yields CASSLGTGGFEQYF.

CDR3 amino acids: CASSHDRFYEQYF. The CDR3 nucleotides are TGTGCCAGCAGCCATGACAGATTCTACGAGCAGTACTTC. This sequence joins TRBV3-1 and TRBJ2-7; D is possibly TRBD1 (5 bases). Trimming pared 3 bases from V and 3 bases from J, leaving 9 bases between. CDR1 and CDR2 from the germline V gene are LGHDT and YNNKEL (reference sequence). The CDR3 covers 13 residues.